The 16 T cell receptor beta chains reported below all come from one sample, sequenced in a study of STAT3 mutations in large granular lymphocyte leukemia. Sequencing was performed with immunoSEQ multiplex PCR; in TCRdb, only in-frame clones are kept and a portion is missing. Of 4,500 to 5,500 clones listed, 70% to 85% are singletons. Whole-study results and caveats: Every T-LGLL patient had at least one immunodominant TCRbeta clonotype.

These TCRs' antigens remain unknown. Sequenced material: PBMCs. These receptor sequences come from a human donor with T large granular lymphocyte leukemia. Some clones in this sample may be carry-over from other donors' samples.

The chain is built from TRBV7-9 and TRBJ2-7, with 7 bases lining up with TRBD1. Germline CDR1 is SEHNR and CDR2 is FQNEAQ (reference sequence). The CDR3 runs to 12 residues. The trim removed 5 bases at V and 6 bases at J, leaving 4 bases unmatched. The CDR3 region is CASSREGAEQYF. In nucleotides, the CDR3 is TGTGCCAGCAGCCGAGAGGGGGCCGAGCAGTACTTC. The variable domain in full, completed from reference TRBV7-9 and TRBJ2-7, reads DTGVSQNPRHKITKRGQNVTFRCDPISEHNRLYWYRQTLGQGPEFLTYFQNEAQLEKSRLLSDRFSAERPKGSFSTLEIQRTEQGDSAMYLCASSREGAEQYFGPGTRLTVT.

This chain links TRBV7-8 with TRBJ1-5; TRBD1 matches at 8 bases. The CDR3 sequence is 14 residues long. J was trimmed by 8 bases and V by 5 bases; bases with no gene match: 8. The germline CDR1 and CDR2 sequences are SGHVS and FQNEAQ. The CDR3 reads CASSQLTGAKPQHF. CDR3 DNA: TGTGCCAGCAGCCAACTGACAGGGGCGAAGCCCCAGCATTTT.

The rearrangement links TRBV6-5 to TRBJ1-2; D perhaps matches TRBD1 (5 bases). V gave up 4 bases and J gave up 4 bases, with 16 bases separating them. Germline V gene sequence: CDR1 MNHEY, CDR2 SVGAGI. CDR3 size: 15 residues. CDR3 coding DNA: TGTGCCAGCAGTTCCCCGGGGCGGTACATCTATGGCTACACCTTC. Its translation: CASSSPGRYIYGYTF.

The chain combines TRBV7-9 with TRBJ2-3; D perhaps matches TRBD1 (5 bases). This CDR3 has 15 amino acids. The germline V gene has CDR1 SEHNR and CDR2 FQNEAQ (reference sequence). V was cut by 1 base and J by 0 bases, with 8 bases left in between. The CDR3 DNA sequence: TGTGCCAGCAGCTTAGTGGACATTAGCACAGATACGCAGTATTTT. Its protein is CASSLVDISTDTQYF.

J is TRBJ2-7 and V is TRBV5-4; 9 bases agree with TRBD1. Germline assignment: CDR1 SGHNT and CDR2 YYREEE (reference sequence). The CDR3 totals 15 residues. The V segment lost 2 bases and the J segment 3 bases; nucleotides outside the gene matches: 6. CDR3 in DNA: TGTGCCAGCAGCTTCCCGGGACAGGGTAACTACGAGCAGTACTTC. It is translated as CASSFPGQGNYEQYF.

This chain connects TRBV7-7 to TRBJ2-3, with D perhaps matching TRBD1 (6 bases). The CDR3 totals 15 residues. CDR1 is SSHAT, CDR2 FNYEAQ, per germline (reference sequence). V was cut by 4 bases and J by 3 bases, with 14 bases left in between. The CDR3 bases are TGTGCCAGCAGCTCAGGGGTTTTTAGTACAGATACGCAGTATTTT. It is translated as CASSSGVFSTDTQYF.

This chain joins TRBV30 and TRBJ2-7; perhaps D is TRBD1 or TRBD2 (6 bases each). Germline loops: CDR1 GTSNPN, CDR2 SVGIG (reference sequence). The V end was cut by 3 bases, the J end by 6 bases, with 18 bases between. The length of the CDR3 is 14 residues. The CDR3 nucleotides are TGTGCCTGGAGAGAAGGGGGGAGCACGGCCGAGCAGTACTTC. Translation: CAWREGGSTAEQYF.

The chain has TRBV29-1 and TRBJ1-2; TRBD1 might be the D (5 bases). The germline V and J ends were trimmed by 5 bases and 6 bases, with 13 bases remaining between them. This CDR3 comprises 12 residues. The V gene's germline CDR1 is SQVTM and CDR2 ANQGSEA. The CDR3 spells CSVPREVDGYTF. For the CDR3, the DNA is TGCAGCGTTCCCAGGGAGGTGGATGGCTACACCTTC.

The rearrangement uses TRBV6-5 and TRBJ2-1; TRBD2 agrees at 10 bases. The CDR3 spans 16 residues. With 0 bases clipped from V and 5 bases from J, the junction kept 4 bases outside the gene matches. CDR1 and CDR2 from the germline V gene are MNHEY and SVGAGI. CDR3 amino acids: CASSYSLGLADNEQFF. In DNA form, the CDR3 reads TGTGCCAGCAGTTACTCCCTCGGACTAGCGGACAATGAGCAGTTCTTC.

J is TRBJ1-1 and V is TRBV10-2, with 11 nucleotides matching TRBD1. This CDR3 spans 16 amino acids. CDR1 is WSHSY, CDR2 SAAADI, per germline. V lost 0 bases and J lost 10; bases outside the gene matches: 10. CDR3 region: CASSESLADRGRRAFF. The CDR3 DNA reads TGCGCCAGCAGTGAGTCCCTCGCGGACAGGGGGCGCCGAGCTTTCTTT.

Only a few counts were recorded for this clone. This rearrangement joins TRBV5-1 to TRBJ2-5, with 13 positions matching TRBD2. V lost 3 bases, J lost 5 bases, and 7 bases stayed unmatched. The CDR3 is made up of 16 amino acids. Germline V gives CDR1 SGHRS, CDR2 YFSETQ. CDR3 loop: CASSYGLAGAGETQYF. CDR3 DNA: TGCGCCAGCAGCTACGGACTAGCGGGGGCCGGGGAGACCCAGTACTTC.

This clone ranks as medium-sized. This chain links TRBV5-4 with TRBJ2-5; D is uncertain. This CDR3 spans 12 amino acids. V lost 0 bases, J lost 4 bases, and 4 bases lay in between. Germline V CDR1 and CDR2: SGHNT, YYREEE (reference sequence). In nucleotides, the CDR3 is TGTGCCAGCAGCTTGGTTGGAGAGACCCAGTACTTC. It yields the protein CASSLVGETQYF.

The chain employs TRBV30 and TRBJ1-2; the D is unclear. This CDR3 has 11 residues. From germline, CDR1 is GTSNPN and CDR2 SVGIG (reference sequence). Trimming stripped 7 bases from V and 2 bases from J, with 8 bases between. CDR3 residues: CASQINYGYTF. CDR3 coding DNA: TGTGCCTCTCAAATAAACTATGGCTACACCTTC.

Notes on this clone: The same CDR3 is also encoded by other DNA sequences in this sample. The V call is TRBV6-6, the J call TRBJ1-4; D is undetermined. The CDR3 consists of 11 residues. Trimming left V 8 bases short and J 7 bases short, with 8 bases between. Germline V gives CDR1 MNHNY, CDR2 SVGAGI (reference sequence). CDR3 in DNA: TGTGCCAGCTCCCTGGGTGAAAAACTGTTTTTT. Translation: CASSLGEKLFF.

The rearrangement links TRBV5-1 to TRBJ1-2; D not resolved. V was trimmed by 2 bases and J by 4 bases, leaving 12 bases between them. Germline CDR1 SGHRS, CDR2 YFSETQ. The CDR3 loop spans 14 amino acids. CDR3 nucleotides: TGCGCCAGCAGCTTCCTCGACTCAGTCTATGGCTACACCTTC. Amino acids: CASSFLDSVYGYTF.

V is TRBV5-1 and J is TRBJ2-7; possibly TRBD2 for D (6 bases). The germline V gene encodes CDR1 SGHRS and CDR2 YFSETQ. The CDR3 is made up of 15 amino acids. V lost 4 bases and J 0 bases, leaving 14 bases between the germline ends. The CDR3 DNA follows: TGCGCCAGCAGCCCAAGTGGAGGGTCCTCCTACGAGCAGTACTTC. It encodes CASSPSGGSSYEQYF.